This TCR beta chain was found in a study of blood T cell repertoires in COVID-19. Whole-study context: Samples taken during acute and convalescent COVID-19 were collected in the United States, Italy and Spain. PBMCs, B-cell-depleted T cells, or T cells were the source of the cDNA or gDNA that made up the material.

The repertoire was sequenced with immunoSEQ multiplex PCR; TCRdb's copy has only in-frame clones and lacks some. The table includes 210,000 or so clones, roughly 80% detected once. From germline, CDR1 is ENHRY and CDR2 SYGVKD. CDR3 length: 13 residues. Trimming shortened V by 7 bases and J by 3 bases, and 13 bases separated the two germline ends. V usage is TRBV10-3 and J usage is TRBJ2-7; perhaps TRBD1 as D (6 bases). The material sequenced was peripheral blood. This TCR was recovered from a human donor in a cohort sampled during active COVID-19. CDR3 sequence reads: CAITPGQSYEQYF. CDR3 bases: TGTGCCATCACCCCGGGACAAAGCTACGAGCAGTACTTC.